Listed here are 8 T cell receptor beta chains from one sample, sequenced in a study of T-cell reconstitution after alpha-beta-depleted transplantation in children. Preparation of the TCRbeta library was carried out with unique molecular identifiers. MiXCR, applied by TCRdb to the PCR reads, yields one record per CDR3 protein. This sample has about 230,000 distinct CDR3 sequences, with around 11% found just once. The material sequenced was PBMCs from the stem cell graft donor, taken from the stem cell graft. These receptors originate from a human donor who donated a stem cell graft to a child with acute lymphoblastic leukemia.

The CDR3 sequence is CAIGPRVPCEQYF. For the CDR3, the DNA is TGTGCCATCGGCCCCCGGGTCCCCTGCGAGCAGTACTTC. V is TRBV4-2 and J is TRBJ2-7; no clear D. Germline V lookup: CDR1 LGHNA, CDR2 YNFKEQ. V lost 10 bases and J lost 6, with 19 bases in between. This CDR3 is 13 amino acids long.

This clonotype was seen many times. The rearrangement uses TRBV12-3 or TRBV12-4 and TRBJ1-5, with D maybe TRBD1 (6 bases). V lost 5 bases to trimming and J lost 6 bases, with 14 bases between them. This CDR3 is 14 amino acids long. The CDR3 loop is CASSHNRVGQPQHF. CDR3 nucleotide sequence: TGTGCCAGCAGTCACAACAGGGTTGGTCAGCCCCAGCATTTT.

This clonotype was detected many times. The J gene is TRBJ2-3, the V gene TRBV29-1; D might be TRBD2 (6 bases). The V end lost 6 bases, the J end lost 7 bases, and 26 bases lay between the germline ends. Germline values: CDR1 SQVTM, CDR2 ANQGSEA. The CDR3 consists of 16 residues. CDR3 amino acids: CSVNPRLVFIQYTQYF. DNA of the CDR3: TGCAGCGTGAACCCCAGACTAGTTTTTATTCAGTATACGCAGTATTTT.

Many counts were recorded for this clonotype. Relative to the germline gene, one junction end is altered; a read error may explain this. The CDR3 here is CASSLMGGTEAFF. The CDR3 nucleotides read TGTGCCAGCAGCTTGATGGGCGGCACTGAAGCTTTCTTT. The chain employs TRBV5-1 and TRBJ1-1, with D unclear. Germline CDR1 is SGHRS and CDR2 is YFSETQ. The CDR3 spans 13 residues.

This clonotype was counted at least ten times. The chain is built from TRBV10-3 and TRBJ2-7; tentative D call: TRBD2 (6 bases). Trimming shortened V by 7 bases and J by 6 bases, and 10 bases separated the two germline ends. CDR1 is ENHRY, CDR2 SYGVKD, per germline. The CDR3 is 11 residues long. CDR3 sequence: CAITKEGEQYF. The CDR3 coding sequence is TGTGCCATCACCAAGGAGGGCGAGCAGTACTTC.

This clonotype turned up a few times. The chain has TRBV28 and TRBJ2-6; the match to TRBD1 covers 8 bases. Trimming cost V 5 bases and J 0 bases; bases outside gene matches: 12. Germline CDR1 and CDR2: MDHEN and SYDVKM. There are 19 residues in the CDR3. This chain's CDR3 is CASSPTLGTGTSGANVLTF. DNA for the CDR3: TGTGCCAGCAGTCCAACCCTCGGGACAGGTACCTCTGGGGCCAACGTCCTGACTTTC.

This clonotype showed up just a few times. CDR3 loop: CASSQELAGGPGMETQYF. In nucleotides, the CDR3 is TGTGCCAGCAGCCAAGAACTAGCGGGAGGGCCGGGGATGGAGACCCAGTACTTC. V gene TRBV4-2 combines with J gene TRBJ2-5, with 13 positions matching TRBD2. Trimming at V came to 0 bases and at J to 5 bases, leaving 9 bases not matched to a gene. The CDR3 extends over 18 amino acids. Germline V lookup: CDR1 LGHNA, CDR2 YNFKEQ.

This clonotype showed up many times. This chain links TRBV7-9 with TRBJ1-4; perhaps TRBD1 as D (5 bases). CDR3 length: 14 amino acids. V lost 2 bases to trimming and J lost 8 bases, with 12 bases between them. Germline CDR1 reads SEHNR; CDR2 reads FQNEAQ (reference sequence). CDR3 amino acids: CASSLMQGEEKLFF. The CDR3 DNA follows: TGTGCCAGCAGCTTAATGCAGGGTGAAGAAAAACTGTTTTTT.